Sequencing of this T cell receptor beta chain was carried out in a study of cytomegalovirus exposure and HLA in healthy donors. Study-level results: In vitro checks showed that a few CMV-associated chains really do target CMV antigens. Subsequent analysis found a tendency for first-cohort TCR clusters to co-occur within the 120 or so validation repertoires. Associated with cytomegalovirus, according to the listing, were 150 to 200 TCR beta chains. Reports described diagnosis of cytomegalovirus status by the classifier as highly specific and sensitive.

Germline CDR1 reads SGHRS; CDR2 reads YFSETQ. The CDR3 has 16 amino acids. V shed 0 bases and J 6 bases; nucleotides not matched to a gene: 11. Sequencing was performed with immunoSEQ multiplex PCR; in TCRdb, only in-frame clones are kept and a portion is missing. The sample includes hundreds of thousands of clones, over 65% of them seen just once. Of note for this clone: Its specificity is unknown.

The sample was PBMCs. This chain connects TRBV5-1 to TRBJ2-7; 8 positions agree with TRBD2. This TCR was recovered from a young woman in good health and CMV-seronegative. CDR3 nucleotide sequence: TGCGCCAGCAGCTTGGTTGTGGTTTCGGGAGGGTCCGAGCAGTACTTC. This sequence encodes CASSLVVVSGGSEQYF.